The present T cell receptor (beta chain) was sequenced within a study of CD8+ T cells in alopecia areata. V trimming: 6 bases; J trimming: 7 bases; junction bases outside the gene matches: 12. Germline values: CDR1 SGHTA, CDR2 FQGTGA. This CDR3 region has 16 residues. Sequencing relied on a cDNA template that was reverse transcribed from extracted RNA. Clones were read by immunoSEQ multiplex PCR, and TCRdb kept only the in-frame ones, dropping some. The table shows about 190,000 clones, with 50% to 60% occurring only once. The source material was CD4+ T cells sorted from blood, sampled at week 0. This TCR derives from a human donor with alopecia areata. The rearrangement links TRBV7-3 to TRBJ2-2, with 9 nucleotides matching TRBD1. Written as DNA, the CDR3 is TGTGCCAGCAGGTCCGATCGGGGACAGGGAAGCGGGGAGCTGTTTTTT. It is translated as CASRSDRGQGSGELFF. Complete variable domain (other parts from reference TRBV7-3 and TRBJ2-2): GAGVSQTPSNKVTEKGKYVELRCDPISGHTALYWYRQSLGQGPEFLIYFQGTGAADDSGLPNDRFFAVRPEGSVSTLKIQRTERGDSAVYLCASRSDRGQGSGELFFGEGSRLTVL.